This TCR beta chain is drawn from a study of cytomegalovirus exposure and HLA in healthy donors. PCR employed 60 Vbeta and 13 Jbeta primers. Measured with immunoSEQ multiplex PCR; TCRdb has only the in-frame clones, and not every one. In total, the table holds 65,000 to 85,000 clones. Germline V CDR1 and CDR2: LNHNV, YYDKDF (reference sequence). The CDR3 consists of 15 residues. The V end was cut by 4 bases, the J end by 2 bases, with 12 bases between. The clonotype comes from a woman aged 55-69 years in good health and CMV-seronegative. What was sequenced was PBMCs. The chain combines TRBV15 with TRBJ2-1; D might be TRBD1 (5 bases). CDR3 amino acids: CATSNQGVPYNEQFF. CDR3 nucleotide sequence: TGTGCCACCAGCAATCAGGGTGTACCCTACAATGAGCAGTTCTTC.